What follows is one T cell receptor beta chain and its context. The data belong to a study of regulatory T cells in long-lasting Graves disease. Time point meaning: newly diagnosed GD, antithyroid drugs for less than 3 months. Researchers made the TCR library from RNA that was extracted from PBMCs. For TCR beta, libraries came from iRepertoire HTBI primers and Arm-PCR of CDR3 regions. TCRdb re-called the multiplex PCR reads with MiXCR, one entry per CDR3 protein. The repertoire consists of about 620,000 distinct CDR3 sequences, with about 15% occurring once and the leading ten covering more than 15%. CDR1 is SNHLY and CDR2 is FYNNEI in the germline V gene. This CDR3 is 11 amino acids long. V was trimmed by 8 bases and J by 7 bases, leaving 9 bases between them. Another study also made use of these data, one on T cells in Graves' hyperthyroidism and ophthalmopathy.

This material consisted of peripheral blood mononuclear cells (PBMCs), taken at new diagnosis, from a patient treated with antithyroid drugs. The genes are TRBV2 and TRBJ2-1, with unresolved D. This TCR came from a woman aged 30 to 39 with Graves disease. The CDR3 DNA reads TGTGCCAGCCGGCGAAAAAATGAGCAGTTCTTC. Translating it yields CASRRKNEQFF. Full variable domain (rest looked up from reference TRBV2 and TRBJ2-1): EPEVTQTPSHQVTQMGQEVILRCVPISNHLYFYWYRQILGQKVEFLVSFYNNEISEKSEIFDDQFSVERPDGSNFTLKIRSTKLEDSAMYFCASRRKNEQFFGPGTRLTVL.